This TCR beta chain was recorded in a study of T cell repertoires in cytomegalovirus infection. As for the study in general: It was the public TCR beta signatures that indicated both CMV infection and matching HLA type. Regarding the study as a whole: The ex vivo response showed dominance by HLA-C-restricted CMV-specific TCR beta clonotypes. Individuals carrying CMV plus the relevant HLA were identified by cumulative frequency of public TCR beta families.

About this clonotype itself: Its antigen is as yet unknown.

The V gene lost 3 bases and the J gene lost 5 bases, with 22 bases spanning the gap. The CDR3 is 17 amino acids. CDR1 is MDHEN, CDR2 SYDVKM, per germline. TCRdb used MiXCR to reprocess the reads, holding one entry per CDR3 protein. The sample records around 490,000 distinct CDR3 sequences, around 27% being singletons. The chain recombines TRBV28 with TRBJ2-5; D may be TRBD2 (6 bases). Sequencing was performed on PBMCs. This receptor was identified in a human donor in good health (CMV status not recorded). Some clones in this sample may be carry-over from other donors' samples. The CDR3 region is CASSFLGVGRSSETQYF. CDR3 bases: TGTGCCAGCAGTTTTTTAGGGGTGGGGAGGAGTTCCGAGACCCAGTACTTC.